The 28 T cell receptor beta chains reported below all come from one sample, sequenced in a study of OX40 agonist ivuxolimab in advanced cancers. Sequencing used immunoSEQ multiplex PCR; TCRdb keeps in-frame clones, though not all of them. Of approximately 60,000 clones in the sample, around 90% are singletons; the top ten hold roughly 10%. Sample: CD4+ or CD8+ T cells sorted from blood, taken in a trial of the OX40 agonist ivuxolimab. These receptors originate from an adult with an advanced solid tumor such as melanoma, head and neck, liver or kidney cancer.

The V and J genes are TRBV5-4 and TRBJ1-2; tentative D call: TRBD1 (6 bases). V shed 0 bases and J shed 9 bases, with 24 bases lying between them. The germline V gene has CDR1 SGHNT and CDR2 YYREEE (reference sequence). This CDR3 region has 17 residues. The CDR3 protein is CASSLVGGQADDWCYTF. The CDR3 DNA reads TGTGCCAGCAGCTTGGTAGGGGGGCAGGCGGATGATTGGTGCTACACCTTC.

This chain connects TRBV28 to TRBJ1-5; possibly TRBD1 for D (6 bases). CDR1 is MDHEN and CDR2 is SYDVKM in the germline V gene. CDR3 length equals 14 residues. Trimming took 3 bases from V and 6 from J, leaving 12 bases between them. The DNA for the CDR3 is TGTGCCAGCAGTTTCAGGCAGGGGCCTCAGCCCCAGCATTTT. Its translation: CASSFRQGPQPQHF. Supplemented by reference TRBV28 and TRBJ1-5, the full variable domain reads DVKVTQSSRYLVKRTGEKVFLECVQDMDHENMFWYRQDPGLGLRLIYFSYDVKMKEKGDIPEGYSVSREKKERFSLILESASTNQTSMYLCASSFRQGPQPQHFGDGTRLSIL.

V usage is TRBV29-1 and J usage is TRBJ2-3, with TRBD2 matching over 8 bases. The CDR3 totals 15 residues. V was clipped by 3 bases and J by 2 bases; unmatched bases: 7. The germline V gene has CDR1 SQVTM and CDR2 ANQGSEA. CDR3 DNA: TGCAGCGTTGAGGGTACTAGCGGACTCACAGATACGCAGTATTTT. Encoded protein: CSVEGTSGLTDTQYF.

This chain connects TRBV30 to TRBJ2-1, with D unresolved. Between the trimmed V and J ends, which lost 1 base and 4 bases, there was a span of 14 bases. From germline, CDR1 is GTSNPN and CDR2 SVGIG (reference sequence). The CDR3 spans 15 residues. The CDR3 DNA sequence: TGTGCCTGGAGTGACGGGCCTTGGGTTTACAATGAGCAGTTCTTC. This gives the protein CAWSDGPWVYNEQFF.

The V call is TRBV11-2, the J call TRBJ2-7, with TRBD1 matching over 9 bases. Per the germline V gene, CDR1 is SGHAT and CDR2 is FQNNGV. The CDR3 spans 14 residues. V gave up 5 bases and J gave up 6 bases; unmatched junction bases: 8. CDR3 nucleotides: TGTGCCAGCAGCCAGAGTTTGACAGGGGGCGAGCAGTACGTC. Amino acids: CASSQSLTGGEQYV.

The V call is TRBV19, the J call TRBJ1-5; no clear D gene. The CDR3 runs to 12 residues. CDR1 and CDR2 from the germline V gene are LNHDA and SQIVND (reference sequence). V gave up 9 bases and J gave up 1 base, with 7 bases separating them. The chain's CDR3 is CASKDSNQPQHF. DNA of the CDR3: TGTGCCAGCAAAGACAGCAATCAGCCCCAGCATTTT.

V and J are TRBV6-4 and TRBJ2-2; the match to TRBD2 covers 8 bases. CDR3 length: 17 residues. V lost 5 bases, J lost 0 bases, and 8 bases stayed unmatched. CDR1 is MRHNA and CDR2 is SNTAGT in the germline V gene. The DNA of the CDR3 is TGTGCCAGCAGTCCCTCACGGGAGGGCGCGAACACCGGGGAGCTGTTTTTT. This encodes CASSPSREGANTGELFF.

This chain joins TRBV7-9 and TRBJ2-2; perhaps D is TRBD1 or TRBD2 (5 bases each). CDR3 length: 14 residues. Trimming took 1 base from V and 6 from J, leaving 9 bases between them. CDR1 SEHNR and CDR2 FQNEAQ come from the germline V gene (reference sequence). This chain's CDR3 is CASSLGQGAGELFF. The CDR3 DNA follows: TGTGCCAGCAGCTTAGGGCAGGGAGCCGGGGAGCTGTTTTTT.

V is TRBV7-9 and J is TRBJ2-1; D not resolved. This CDR3 comprises 12 residues. From germline, CDR1 is SEHNR and CDR2 FQNEAQ (reference sequence). V was cut by 0 bases and J by 9 bases, with 6 bases left in between. DNA for the CDR3: TGTGCCAGCAGCTTAGCGGCCCCTGAGCAGTTCTTC. Its translation is CASSLAAPEQFF.

V usage is TRBV19 and J usage is TRBJ1-5; 9 bases are a match to TRBD1. The CDR3 loop spans 15 amino acids. V gave up 3 bases and J gave up 9 bases; unmatched junction bases: 9. CDR1 and CDR2 from the germline V gene are LNHDA and SQIVND (reference sequence). The CDR3 nucleotides are TGTGCCAGTAGTATTGGGACAGGGAGTCTTCTGCCCCAGCATTTT. It is translated as CASSIGTGSLLPQHF.

This rearrangement joins TRBV7-9 to TRBJ2-7; 9 positions match TRBD1. The germline V gene encodes CDR1 SEHNR and CDR2 FQNEAQ (reference sequence). With 5 bases clipped from V and 6 bases from J, the junction kept 20 bases outside the gene matches. This CDR3 has 18 residues. The CDR3 region is CASSRSGAYRDRVSEQYF. The CDR3 DNA reads as TGTGCCAGCAGCCGCTCGGGGGCTTACCGGGACAGGGTTTCCGAGCAGTACTTC.

V usage is TRBV27 and J usage is TRBJ2-1; 15 bases align to TRBD2. This CDR3 is 15 amino acids long. Per germline, CDR1 MNHEY and CDR2 SMNVEV (reference sequence). The V segment lost 5 bases and the J segment 7 bases; nucleotides outside the gene matches: 3. CDR3 DNA sequence: TGTGCCAGCAGTCCCGGGACTAGCGGGAGGAATGAGCAGTTCTTC. Translating it yields CASSPGTSGRNEQFF.

This clone was picked up a small number of times. The chain combines TRBV23-1 with TRBJ2-7, with D perhaps being TRBD1 or TRBD2 (6 bases each). TRBV23-1 counts as an open reading frame of uncertain function. V was trimmed by 2 bases and J by 2 bases, leaving 10 bases between them. The CDR3 runs 14 residues. Here the CDR3 DNA reads TGCGCCAGCAGTCAAAACAGGGAGGCCTACGAGCAGTACGTC. Amino acids: CASSQNREAYEQYV.

This chain connects TRBV7-6 to TRBJ1-1, with D possibly being TRBD1 (6 bases). Germline CDR1 is SGHVS and CDR2 is FNYEAQ. The CDR3 is 18 amino acids. V dropped 4 bases and J dropped 3 bases, with 24 bases sitting between them. CDR3 coding DNA: TGTGCCAGCAGCTCAGAAACCGGATACAGGGTTGGGGACACTGAAGCTTTCTTT. It is translated as CASSSETGYRVGDTEAFF.

The J gene is TRBJ2-5, the V gene TRBV7-9; D gene uncertain. Germline V CDR1 and CDR2: SEHNR, FQNEAQ (reference sequence). The CDR3 has 11 residues. The V end was cut by 0 bases, the J end by 4 bases, with 0 bases between. The CDR3 region has the DNA TGTGCCAGCAGCTTAGCAGAGACCCAGTACTTC. Amino acid sequence: CASSLAETQYF.

The chain links TRBV7-8 to TRBJ1-5, with D hard to call. Germline lookup yields CDR1 SGHVS and CDR2 FQNEAQ. The V end was cut by 3 bases, the J end by 6 bases, with 9 bases between. CDR3 size: 13 residues. In DNA form, the CDR3 reads TGTGCCAGCAGCTTTCTCGGTAGTCAGCCCCAGCATTTT. The encoded protein is CASSFLGSQPQHF.

CDR3 sequence (DNA): TGTGCCAGCGGACCAGGACAGGACCATCAGCCCCAGCATTTT. The encoded protein is CASGPGQDHQPQHF. The V gene is TRBV9, the J gene TRBJ1-5, with 7 nucleotides matching TRBD1. Germline V lookup: CDR1 SGDLS, CDR2 YYNGEE. This CDR3 contains 14 residues. The V segment lost 7 bases and the J segment 5 bases; nucleotides outside the gene matches: 9.

This chain connects TRBV7-9 to TRBJ2-7; 10 bases map to TRBD1. The CDR3 runs 16 residues. After removal of 6 bases from V and 2 bases from J, the junction contained 10 bases not matched to a gene. Germline lookup yields CDR1 SEHNR and CDR2 FQNEAQ (reference sequence). CDR3 in DNA: TGTGCCAGCAGGGTCCCGGGACAGGGGACCCCCTACGAGCAGTACTTC. Translating gives CASRVPGQGTPYEQYF.

This clone was found once. The chain recombines TRBV9 with TRBJ2-1, with D maybe TRBD2 (6 bases). Looked up from germline, CDR1 is SGDLS and CDR2 is YYNGEE. The ends were cut back, 3 bases at V and 11 bases at J, with 12 bases in the middle. This CDR3 is 12 amino acids long. CDR3: CASSAGGDQQFF. CDR3 nucleotide sequence: TGTGCCAGCAGCGCCGGAGGGGACCAGCAGTTCTTC.

CDR3 loop: CASRLKGGAHTGELFF. DNA for the CDR3: TGTGCAAGTCGCTTAAAGGGGGGCGCCCACACCGGGGAGCTGTTTTTT. The chain joins TRBV12-2 to TRBJ2-2. TRBV12-2 is reported as a pseudogene. The CDR3 runs 16 residues.

The chain joins TRBV10-3 to TRBJ2-7; 8 bases map to TRBD2. This CDR3 comprises 14 residues. V dropped 10 bases and J dropped 7; count of bases not matched to a gene: 15. CDR1 is ENHRY and CDR2 is SYGVKD in the germline V gene. The CDR3 here is CASREGSPRWEQYF. The CDR3, as DNA: TGTGCCAGCCGGGAGGGTTCCCCGCGTTGGGAGCAGTACTTC.

The chain has TRBV11-1 and TRBJ2-7; 12 bases line up with TRBD2. V shed 5 bases and J 3 bases; nucleotides not matched to a gene: 17. This CDR3 comprises 19 residues. Germline-derived CDR1 and CDR2 are SGHAT and FQDESV (reference sequence). The CDR3 nucleotides are TGTGCCAGCAGCCCCCTACTAGCGGGAGGAATCCCCTTGGACTACGAGCAGTACTTC. Translation: CASSPLLAGGIPLDYEQYF.

The CDR3 region has the DNA TGTGCCAGCAGTTTCTCAGCGGGGGGTAGCAATGAGCAGTTCTTC. Encoded protein: CASSFSAGGSNEQFF. V is TRBV28 and J is TRBJ2-1; 9 bases match TRBD2. The germline V gene has CDR1 MDHEN and CDR2 SYDVKM. Trimming took 3 bases from V and 6 from J; bases not matched to a gene: 6. The CDR3 spans 15 residues.

This chain connects TRBV6-6 to TRBJ2-3; 8 bases match TRBD1. This CDR3 contains 14 residues. The germline CDR1 and CDR2 sequences are MNHNY and SVGAGI (reference sequence). J was trimmed by 4 bases and V by 6 bases; bases with no gene match: 6. The CDR3 DNA is TGTGCCAGCAGGCCGACAGGGGTTGCAGATACGCAGTATTTT. Encoded protein: CASRPTGVADTQYF.

This chain joins TRBV2 and TRBJ1-2; a possible D gene is TRBD1 (5 bases). The germline V and J ends were trimmed by 3 bases and 2 bases, with 10 bases remaining between them. Germline values: CDR1 SNHLY, CDR2 FYNNEI. This CDR3 has 14 amino acids. The CDR3 loop is CASSDYTGNYGYTF. The CDR3 DNA sequence: TGTGCCAGCAGTGATTACACAGGAAACTATGGCTACACCTTC.

The V gene is TRBV6-1, the J gene TRBJ2-5; TRBD2 might be the D (6 bases). Per the germline V gene, CDR1 is MNHNS and CDR2 is SASEGT. Trimming pared 4 bases from V and 5 bases from J, leaving 11 bases between. This CDR3 is built from 13 residues. This CDR3 reads CASSGQGLETQYF. The CDR3 nucleotides are TGTGCCAGCAGTGGTCAGGGACTGGAGACCCAGTACTTC.

The chain combines TRBV7-2 with TRBJ2-3, with D possibly being TRBD2 (5 bases). This CDR3 is 13 amino acids long. V lost 4 bases and J 6 bases, leaving 11 bases between the germline ends. Germline V lookup: CDR1 SGHTA, CDR2 FQGNSA. The CDR3 is CASSSDFRDTQYF. The CDR3 region has the DNA TGTGCCAGCAGCTCGGACTTTAGGGATACGCAGTATTTT. Full variable domain (remainder filled in from reference TRBV7-2 and TRBJ2-3): GAGVSQSPSNKVTEKGKDVELRCDPISGHTALYWYRQSLGQGLEFLIYFQGNSAPDKSGLPSDRFSAERTGGSVSTLTIQRTQQEDSAVYLCASSSDFRDTQYFGPGTRLTVL.

J is TRBJ2-1 and V is TRBV28; 9 bases fit TRBD2. V shed 5 bases and J 3 bases; nucleotides not matched to a gene: 8. Germline V gives CDR1 MDHEN, CDR2 SYDVKM. This CDR3 has 16 amino acids. Here the CDR3 DNA reads TGTGCCAGCAGTCCGGTAGCGGGAGATGTCTACAATGAGCAGTTCTTC. Amino acids: CASSPVAGDVYNEQFF.